Detailed here is one T cell receptor beta chain. Antigen specificity is unknown. These data belong to a study of OX40 agonist ivuxolimab in advanced cancers. Study results and limitations: Researchers did not establish what antigens the expanded peripheral T cells target. Doses of 0.1 to 3.0 mg/kg were accompanied by clonal expansion of CD4+ and CD8+ blood T cells by week 6.

The CDR3 totals 17 residues. Trimming shortened V by 0 bases and J by 5 bases, and 19 bases separated the two germline ends. CDR1 and CDR2 from the germline V gene are LGHNA and YSLEER. Only in-frame clones appear in the TCRdb table, and some are missing; sequencing was by immunoSEQ multiplex PCR. The table shows over 100,000 clones, with 90% occurring only once. The TCR was taken from an adult with an advanced solid tumor such as melanoma, head and neck, liver or kidney cancer. This material consisted of CD4+ or CD8+ T cells sorted from blood, taken in a trial of the OX40 agonist ivuxolimab. The chain carries TRBV4-3 and TRBJ1-2; tentatively, D is TRBD1 (5 bases). CDR3 nucleotides: TGCGCCAGCAGCCAAGATGCACAGGAGGTTTCACAGTATGGCTACACCTTC. Protein sequence: CASSQDAQEVSQYGYTF.